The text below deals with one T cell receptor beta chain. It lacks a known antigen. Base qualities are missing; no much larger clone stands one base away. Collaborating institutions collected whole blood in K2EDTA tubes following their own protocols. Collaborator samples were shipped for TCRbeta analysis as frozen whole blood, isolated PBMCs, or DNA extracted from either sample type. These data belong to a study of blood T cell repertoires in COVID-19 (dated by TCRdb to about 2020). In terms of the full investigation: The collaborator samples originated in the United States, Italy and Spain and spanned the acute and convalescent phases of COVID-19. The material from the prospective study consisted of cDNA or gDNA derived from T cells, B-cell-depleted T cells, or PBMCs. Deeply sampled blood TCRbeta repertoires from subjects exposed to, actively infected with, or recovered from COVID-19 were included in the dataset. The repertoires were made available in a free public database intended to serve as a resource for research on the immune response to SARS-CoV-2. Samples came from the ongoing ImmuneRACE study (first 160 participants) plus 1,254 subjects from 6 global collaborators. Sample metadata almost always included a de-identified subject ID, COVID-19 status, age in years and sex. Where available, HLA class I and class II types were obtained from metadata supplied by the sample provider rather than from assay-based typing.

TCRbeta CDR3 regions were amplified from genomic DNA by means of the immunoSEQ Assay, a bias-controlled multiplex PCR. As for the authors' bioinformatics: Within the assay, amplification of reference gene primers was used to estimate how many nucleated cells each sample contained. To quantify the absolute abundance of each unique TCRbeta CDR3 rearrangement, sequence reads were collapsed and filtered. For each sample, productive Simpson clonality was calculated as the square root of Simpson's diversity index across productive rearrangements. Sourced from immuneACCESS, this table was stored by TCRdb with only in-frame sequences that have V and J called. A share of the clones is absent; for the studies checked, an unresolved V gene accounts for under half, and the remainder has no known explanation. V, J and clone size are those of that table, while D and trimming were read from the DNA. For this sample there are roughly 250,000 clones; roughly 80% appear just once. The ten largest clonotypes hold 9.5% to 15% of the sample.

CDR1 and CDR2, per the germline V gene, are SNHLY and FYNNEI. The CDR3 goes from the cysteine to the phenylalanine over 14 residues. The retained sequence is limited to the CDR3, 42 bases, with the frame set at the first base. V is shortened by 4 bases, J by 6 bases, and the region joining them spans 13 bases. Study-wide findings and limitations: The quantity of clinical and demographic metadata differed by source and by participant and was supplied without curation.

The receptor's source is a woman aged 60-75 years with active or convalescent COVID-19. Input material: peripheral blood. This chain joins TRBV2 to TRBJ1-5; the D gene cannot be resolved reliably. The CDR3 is CASSVPRGSQPQHF. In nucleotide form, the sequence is TGTGCCAGCAGTGTGCCTCGAGGTAGTCAGCCCCAGCATTTT.